The 7 T cell receptor beta chains given below trace back to one sample, sequenced in a study of blood T cell repertoires in COVID-19. Profiling relied on immunoSEQ multiplex PCR, and the TCRdb table lists in-frame clones only, not all of them. Of about 210,000 clones in the sample, around 86% were seen once. Sequenced sample: PBMCs or T cells enriched from blood (not recorded which). These receptors were taken from a woman between 35 and 50 years old with acute COVID-19.

The rearrangement joins TRBV28 to TRBJ1-4; D gene uncertain. Per germline, CDR1 MDHEN and CDR2 SYDVKM. V gave up 8 bases and J gave up 8 bases, with 12 bases separating them. The CDR3 runs 12 residues. The CDR3 region is CASGRRGEKLFF. The DNA of the CDR3 is TGTGCCAGCGGCCGACGGGGAGAAAAACTGTTTTTT.

This rearrangement joins TRBV11-2 to TRBJ1-4, with 7 nucleotides matching TRBD1. V shed 5 bases and J 2 bases; nucleotides not matched to a gene: 8. Germline values: CDR1 SGHAT, CDR2 FQNNGV. The CDR3 sequence is 16 residues long. CDR3 nucleotide sequence: TGTGCCAGCAGCGCGCAAACAGGGGTGACTAATGAAAAACTGTTTTTT. It translates to CASSAQTGVTNEKLFF. The variable domain in full, completed from reference TRBV11-2 and TRBJ1-4, reads EAGVAQSPRYKIIEKRQSVAFWCNPISGHATLYWYQQILGQGPKLLIQFQNNGVVDDSQLPKDRFSAERLKGVDSTLKIQPAKLEDSAVYLCASSAQTGVTNEKLFFGSGTQLSVL.

V is TRBV7-2 and J is TRBJ2-7; 7 bases are a match to TRBD1. This CDR3 is 14 amino acids long. Per the germline V gene, CDR1 is SGHTA and CDR2 is FQGNSA. Trimming took 4 bases from V and 3 from J; bases not matched to a gene: 6. The CDR3 region has the DNA TGTGCCAGCAGCTCGTGGGGACAGAACTACGAGCAGTACTTC. Translation gives CASSSWGQNYEQYF.

V gene TRBV7-2 combines with J gene TRBJ2-1; perhaps TRBD1 as D (6 bases). V lost 5 bases, J lost 0 bases, and 17 bases lay in between. This CDR3 is 17 amino acids long. The germline gives CDR1 SGHTA, CDR2 FQGNSA. For the CDR3, the DNA is TGTGCCAGCAGCCCGCTGGGGGCGGCGAGCTCCTACAATGAGCAGTTCTTC. It specifies CASSPLGAASSYNEQFF.

The chain links TRBV5-1 to TRBJ2-3; weak D call: TRBD2 (5 bases). CDR3 length: 14 amino acids. The V end lost 3 bases, the J end lost 4 bases, and 12 bases lay between the germline ends. CDR1 and CDR2 from the germline V gene are SGHRS and YFSETQ. The CDR3, as DNA: TGCGCCAGCAGCTCGAGGAAGGGAGCAGATACGCAGTATTTT. Its translation is CASSSRKGADTQYF.

The CDR3 nucleotides read TGTGCCAGCAGCTTAGTGGCTAGCGGACTGCAGAAGACCCAGTACTTC. Protein product: CASSLVASGLQKTQYF. The genes are TRBV7-8 and TRBJ2-5; the match to TRBD2 covers 7 bases. Germline trimming cut 1 base from V and 6 bases from J; bases unmatched to any gene: 11. CDR1 and CDR2 (germline): SGHVS, FQNEAQ. The CDR3 has 16 amino acids.

This clone has a count of ten or more. The chain recombines TRBV19 with TRBJ2-3, with 10 bases identical to TRBD2. V trimming: 5 bases; J trimming: 12 bases; junction bases outside the gene matches: 14. The V gene's germline CDR1 is LNHDA and CDR2 SQIVND (reference sequence). This CDR3 is built from 15 residues. CDR3 loop: CASSGLGTSEYSQYF. CDR3 nucleotides: TGTGCCAGTAGTGGTCTTGGGACTAGCGAGTATTCTCAGTATTTT.